These 11 T cell receptor beta chains originate from one sample sequenced in a study of blood T cell repertoires in COVID-19. Repertoires were generated with immunoSEQ multiplex PCR, while TCRdb's copy carries only in-frame clones and drops some. Of about 200,000 clones listed, more than 85% are singletons. Source material: peripheral blood. These receptors were taken from a man aged 35-49 years with active or convalescent COVID-19.

The V gene is TRBV7-9, the J gene TRBJ2-5, with 12 bases that match TRBD1. The V and J ends lost 4 bases and 5 bases, in that order; junction bases with no gene match: 8. The CDR3 sequence is 16 residues long. The germline CDR1 and CDR2 sequences are SEHNR and FQNEAQ (reference sequence). The CDR3 is CASSSRDRGLGETQYF. The CDR3 bases are TGTGCCAGCAGCTCCCGGGACAGGGGGCTAGGGGAGACCCAGTACTTC.

This chain links TRBV7-3 with TRBJ2-6; 7 nucleotides line up with TRBD1. Germline lookup yields CDR1 SGHTA and CDR2 FQGTGA. The CDR3 consists of 15 residues. With 5 bases clipped from V and 2 bases from J, the junction kept 3 bases outside the gene matches. CDR3 residues: CASSPDRAGANVLTF. For the CDR3, the DNA is TGTGCCAGCAGCCCCGACAGGGCTGGGGCCAACGTCCTGACTTTC.

V and J are TRBV10-3 and TRBJ1-4; tentative D call: TRBD1 (5 bases). The germline V gene encodes CDR1 ENHRY and CDR2 SYGVKD. Trimming removed 3 bases from V and 7 bases from J, with 12 bases in between. The CDR3 totals 14 residues. This CDR3 reads CAISEGGEAEKLFF. The CDR3, as DNA: TGTGCCATCAGTGAAGGAGGGGAGGCTGAAAAACTGTTTTTT.

V gene TRBV4-2 combines with J gene TRBJ2-2; D not certain. Germline V gene lookup returns CDR1 LGHNA and CDR2 YNFKEQ. Between the trimmed V and J ends, which lost 1 base and 4 bases, there was a span of 10 bases. The CDR3 length is 15 residues. The DNA of the CDR3 is TGTGCCAGCAGCCAAGGGCTAGTGGGCACCGGGGAGCTGTTTTTT. This translates into CASSQGLVGTGELFF.

Remarks on this clone: The identical CDR3 is also encoded by other nucleotide sequences in the sample. V is TRBV27 and J is TRBJ1-5; 7 nucleotides agree with TRBD1. CDR1 MNHEY and CDR2 SMNVEV come from the germline V gene (reference sequence). With 3 bases clipped from V and 5 bases from J, the junction kept 1 base outside the gene matches. This CDR3 region has 13 residues. The CDR3 sequence is CASSFQGDQPQHF. The CDR3 region has the DNA TGTGCCAGCAGTTTTCAGGGGGATCAGCCCCAGCATTTT.

This chain joins TRBV7-9 and TRBJ2-2; D possibly corresponds to TRBD2 (6 bases). The length of the CDR3 is 15 residues. V was clipped by 0 bases and J by 5 bases, with 10 bases between them. CDR1 is SEHNR and CDR2 is FQNEAQ in the germline V gene (reference sequence). CDR3 bases: TGTGCCAGCAGCTTAGCAGGAGGGTGGACCGGGGAGCTGTTTTTT. Its protein is CASSLAGGWTGELFF.

The chain is built from TRBV19 and TRBJ1-1, with 8 nucleotides matching TRBD1. The CDR3 covers 14 residues. With 5 bases clipped from V and 0 bases from J, the junction kept 2 bases outside the gene matches. The germline V gene encodes CDR1 LNHDA and CDR2 SQIVND (reference sequence). Here the CDR3 DNA reads TGTGCCAGTAGTGGACAGGGCATGAACACTGAAGCTTTCTTT. This codes for CASSGQGMNTEAFF.

The chain joins TRBV2 to TRBJ1-1; D not resolved. This CDR3 is 14 amino acids long. Trimming removed 7 bases at V and 0 bases at J, with 12 bases between. CDR1 and CDR2 (germline): SNHLY, FYNNEI. The CDR3 reads CASTGVILNTEAFF. Written as DNA, the CDR3 is TGTGCCAGCACTGGAGTGATCCTGAACACTGAAGCTTTCTTT.

The rearrangement uses TRBV7-9 and TRBJ2-1; perhaps TRBD2 as D (5 bases). The CDR3 length is 15 residues. V was clipped by 0 bases and J by 8 bases, with 14 bases between them. Per the germline V gene, CDR1 is SEHNR and CDR2 is FQNEAQ (reference sequence). This CDR3 is CASSLASGLLDEQFF. The CDR3 DNA is TGTGCCAGCAGCTTAGCCAGCGGCCTTCTCGATGAGCAGTTCTTC. The full variable domain, completed using reference TRBV7-9 and TRBJ2-1, is DTGVSQNPRHKITKRGQNVTFRCDPISEHNRLYWYRQTLGQGPEFLTYFQNEAQLEKSRLLSDRFSAERPKGSFSTLEIQRTEQGDSAMYLCASSLASGLLDEQFFGPGTRLTVL.

The gene calls are TRBV11-2 and TRBJ2-3; possibly TRBD2 for D (7 bases). This CDR3 has 16 amino acids. The germline V gene has CDR1 SGHAT and CDR2 FQNNGV. Trimming removed 6 bases from V and 0 bases from J, with 16 bases in between. This CDR3 reads CASRGGGLLSTDTQYF. The DNA of the CDR3 is TGTGCCAGCAGGGGAGGGGGACTCCTAAGCACAGATACGCAGTATTTT.

The chain has TRBV28 and TRBJ2-5; 8 bases agree with TRBD2. Trimming at V came to 1 base and at J to 6 bases, leaving 7 bases not matched to a gene. Germline V gene data show CDR1 as MDHEN and CDR2 as SYDVKM. CDR3 length equals 15 residues. CDR3 protein: CASSLSVLAVKTQYF. The CDR3 DNA follows: TGTGCCAGCAGTTTATCGGTACTAGCGGTAAAGACCCAGTACTTC. Together with reference TRBV28 and TRBJ2-5, the CDR3 gives the full variable domain: DVKVTQSSRYLVKRTGEKVFLECVQDMDHENMFWYRQDPGLGLRLIYFSYDVKMKEKGDIPEGYSVSREKKERFSLILESASTNQTSMYLCASSLSVLAVKTQYFGPGTRLLVL.